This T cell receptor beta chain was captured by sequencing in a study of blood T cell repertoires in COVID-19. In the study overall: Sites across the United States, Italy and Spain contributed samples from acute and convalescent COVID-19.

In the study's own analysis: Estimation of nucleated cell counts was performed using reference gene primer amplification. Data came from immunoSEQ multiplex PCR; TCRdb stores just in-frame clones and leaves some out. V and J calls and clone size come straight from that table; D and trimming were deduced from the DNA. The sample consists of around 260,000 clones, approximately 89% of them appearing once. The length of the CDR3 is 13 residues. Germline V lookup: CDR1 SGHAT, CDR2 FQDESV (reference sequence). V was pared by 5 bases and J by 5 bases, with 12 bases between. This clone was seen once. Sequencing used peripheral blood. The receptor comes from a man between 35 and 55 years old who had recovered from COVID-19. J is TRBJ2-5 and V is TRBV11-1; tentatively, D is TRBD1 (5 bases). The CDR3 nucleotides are TGTGCCAGCAGCGGTAGTAGGGGCGAGACCCAGTACTTC. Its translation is CASSGSRGETQYF.